The 6 T cell receptor beta chains below come from one sample, sequenced in a study of T cell responses to AZD1222 COVID-19 vaccine. TCRdb's table, derived via immunoSEQ multiplex PCR, lists solely in-frame clones and lacks some. Of approximately 150,000 clones listed, 88% are singletons. The specimen was peripheral blood, collected on day 0 of AZD1222 vaccination. The receptors shown here come from an adult in good health.

The gene calls are TRBV18 and TRBJ1-2; D gene unclear. The CDR3 runs 14 residues. Trimming shortened V by 1 base and J by 4 bases, and 10 bases separated the two germline ends. Per germline, CDR1 KGHSH and CDR2 LQKENI. In DNA, the CDR3 is TGTGCCAGCTCACCACTCAAGGACTCCTATGGCTACACCTTC. It translates to CASSPLKDSYGYTF.

The chain uses TRBV19 and TRBJ2-7; TRBD1 matches at 7 bases. The J segment lost 6 bases and the V segment lost 5 bases, leaving 10 bases of the junction unmatched. Per germline, CDR1 LNHDA and CDR2 SQIVND (reference sequence). The CDR3 runs to 14 residues. CDR3 sequence (DNA): TGTGCCAGTAGTCTCGAGCCGGGACAGTCCGAGCAGTACTTC. Its protein product is CASSLEPGQSEQYF.

This chain joins TRBV5-1 and TRBJ1-5; D might be TRBD1 (5 bases). Trimming removed 5 bases from V and 7 bases from J, with 13 bases in between. CDR3 size: 13 residues. The germline V gene encodes CDR1 SGHRS and CDR2 YFSETQ. The chain's CDR3 is CASRGGEEQPQHF. As DNA, the CDR3 is TGCGCCAGCAGGGGAGGGGAGGAACAGCCCCAGCATTTT.

The CDR3 reads CATSREGFRDNEQFF. CDR3 coding DNA: TGTGCCACCAGCAGAGAGGGCTTTAGGGACAATGAGCAGTTCTTC. This chain uses TRBV15 with TRBJ2-1, with D unresolved. Trimming stripped 0 bases from V and 5 bases from J, with 11 bases between. CDR3 length equals 15 residues. CDR1 LNHNV and CDR2 YYDKDF come from the germline V gene (reference sequence).

With respect to this clone: Other DNA sequences in this sample translate to the same CDR3. This chain uses TRBV27 with TRBJ1-6, with 7 positions matching TRBD1. The CDR3 spans 14 residues. With 6 bases clipped from V and 7 bases from J, the junction kept 6 bases outside the gene matches. Germline CDR1 reads MNHEY; CDR2 reads SMNVEV (reference sequence). The CDR3 protein is CASSPGTANSPLHF. The CDR3 DNA follows: TGTGCCAGCAGCCCCGGGACAGCGAATTCACCCCTCCACTTT.

The chain's CDR3 is CASSIAGPGYGYTF. In DNA form, the CDR3 reads TGTGCCAGTAGTATAGCAGGCCCGGGGTATGGCTACACCTTC. The V gene is TRBV19, the J gene TRBJ1-2; D is ambiguous. From germline, CDR1 is LNHDA and CDR2 SQIVND (reference sequence). CDR3 length: 14 amino acids. The germline V and J ends were trimmed by 1 base and 5 bases, with 11 bases remaining between them.